This is a list of T cell receptor gamma chains from one sample in a study of Vδ1+ human thymocytes. TCRdb repeated clone calling on the multiplex PCR reads with CATT. The sample includes 25,000 to 35,000 gamma-chain clones, around 18% seen only once; the top ten take about 1.9%. Sequenced sample: Vdelta1+ gamma-delta thymocytes from the thymus. The receptors stem from a boy less than two years old who had congenital heart surgery. Each CDR3 is given with its conserved first and last residue. The listing skips clone size in some rows; elsewhere it reads once, few, many or a size class.

j_call | v_call | clone_size | cdr3_length | cdr3_aa | cdr3_nt
TRGJ1/TRGJ2 | TRGV2 | few | 13 | CATWGLNYYKKLF | TGTGCCACCTGGGGCCTGAATTATTATAAGAAACTCTTT
TRGJ1/TRGJ2 | TRGV9 | . | 13 | CALWEAHYYKKLF | TGTGCCTTGTGGGAAGCCCATTATTATAAGAAACTCTTT
TRGJ1/TRGJ2 | TRGV4 | . | 15 | CATWDVFGDYYKKLF | TGTGCCACCTGGGATGTTTTTGGCGATTATTATAAGAAACTCTTT
TRGJ1/TRGJ2 | TRGV5 | few | 14 | CATWEGRFNYKKLF | TGTGCCACCTGGGAAGGGCGGTTTAATTATAAGAAACTCTTT
TRGJ1/TRGJ2 | TRGV4 | . | 12 | CATWDDNEKLFF | TGTGCCACCTGGGATGACAATGAAAAACTGTTTTTT
TRGJ1/TRGJ2 | TRGV2 | few | 17 | CATWDGPVVRSVYKKLF | TGTGCCACCTGGGACGGTCCTGTTGTAAGGTCGGTCTATAAGAAACTCTTT
TRGJ1/TRGJ2 | TRGV2 | few | 11 | CATCKYYKKLF | TGTGCCACCTGTAAGTATTATAAGAAACTCTTT
TRGJ1/TRGJ2 | TRGV5 | few | 16 | CATWDRGASNYYKKLF | TGTGCCACCTGGGACAGGGGGGCCTCGAATTATTATAAGAAACTCTTT
TRGJ1/TRGJ2 | TRGV9 | . | 15 | CALWDGSGFYYKKLF | TGTGCCTTGTGGGATGGATCCGGATTTTATTATAAGAAACTCTTT
TRGJ1/TRGJ2 | TRGV4 | . | 15 | CATWDVSLFSYKKLF | TGTGCCACCTGGGATGTCTCACTTTTTAGCTATAAGAAACTCTTT
TRGJ1/TRGJ2 | TRGV4 | few | 12 | CAITGRHYKKLF | TGTGCCATCACTGGGCGTCATTATAAGAAACTCTTT
TRGJ1/TRGJ2 | TRGV5 | . | 14 | CATWDRLVRYKKLF | TGTGCCACCTGGGACAGGCTAGTTCGTTATAAGAAACTCTTT
TRGJ1/TRGJ2 | TRGV5 | . | 13 | CATSETGYYKKLF | TGTGCCACCTCGGAGACGGGTTATTATAAGAAACTCTTT
TRGJ1/TRGJ2 | TRGV2 | few | 12 | CATWDGHYKKLF | TGTGCCACCTGGGACGGACATTATAAGAAACTCTTT
TRGJ1/TRGJ2 | TRGV8 | once | 14 | CATWDIRNYYKKLF | TGTGCCACCTGGGATATTAGGAATTATTATAAGAAACTCTTT
TRGJ1/TRGJ2 | TRGV4 | . | 13 | CATWDKCRYKKLF | TGTGCCACCTGGGATAAATGTCGGTATAAGAAACTCTTT
TRGJ1/TRGJ2 | TRGV9 | . | 11 | CASANYYKKLF | TGTGCCTCTGCGAATTATTATAAGAAACTCTTT
TRGJ1/TRGJ2 | TRGV9 | few | 14 | CALWEAPAYYKKLF | TGTGCCTTGTGGGAGGCGCCAGCTTATTATAAGAAACTCTTT
TRGJ1/TRGJ2 | TRGV3 | few | 12 | CATWDLGLVKLF | TGTGCCACCTGGGACCTCGGGTTGGTGAAACTCTTT
TRGJ1/TRGJ2 | TRGV9 | few | 12 | CALWEVVGKKLF | TGTGCCTTGTGGGAGGTGGTCGGTAAGAAACTCTTT
TRGJ1/TRGJ2 | TRGV9 | few | 11 | CALWEGEKKLF | TGTGCCTTGTGGGAGGGTGAGAAGAAACTCTTT
TRGJ1/TRGJ2 | TRGV4 | . | 15 | CATWDGLPQGYKKLF | TGTGCCACCTGGGATGGTCTTCCCCAGGGTTATAAGAAACTCTTT
TRGJ1/TRGJ2 | TRGV4 | . | 13 | CATWTPPVDKKLF | TGTGCCACCTGGACCCCCCCGGTGGATAAGAAACTCTTT
TRGJ1/TRGJ2 | TRGV3 | . | 14 | CATWDRPFCYKKLF | TGTGCCACCTGGGACAGGCCGTTTTGTTATAAGAAACTCTTT
TRGJ1/TRGJ2 | TRGV9 | medium-sized | 13 | CALWEVPYYKKLF | TGTGCCTTGTGGGAGGTGCCTTATTATAAGAAACTCTTT
TRGJ1/TRGJ2 | TRGV5 | few | 11 | CATWDRLKKLF | TGTGCCACCTGGGACAGGCTAAAGAAACTCTTT
TRGJ1/TRGJ2 | TRGV2 | few | 13 | CATWDGQVYKKLF | TGTGCCACCTGGGACGGGCAGGTTTATAAGAAACTCTTT
TRGJ1/TRGJ2 | TRGV5 | medium-sized | 13 | CATWDRRYYKKLF | TGTGCCACCTGGGACAGGCGATATTATAAGAAACTCTTT
TRGJ1/TRGJ2 | TRGV5 | . | 11 | CATWVPWEKLF | TGTGCCACCTGGGTCCCTTGGGAGAAACTCTTT
TRGJ1/TRGJ2 | TRGV4 | . | 13 | CATWDGPPSKKLF | TGTGCCACCTGGGATGGGCCTCCCAGTAAGAAACTCTTT
TRGJ1/TRGJ2 | TRGV5 | few | 14 | CATWDRQSYYKKLF | TGTGCCACCTGGGACAGGCAGAGTTATTATAAGAAACTCTTT
TRGJ1/TRGJ2 | TRGV8 | few | 14 | CATWAYGNYYKKLF | TGTGCCACCTGGGCCTACGGGAATTATTATAAGAAACTCTTT
TRGJ1/TRGJ2 | TRGV8 | medium-sized | 12 | CATWDRDYKKLF | TGTGCCACCTGGGATAGGGATTATAAGAAACTCTTT
TRGJ1/TRGJ2 | TRGV8 | medium-sized | 12 | CATWDTYYKKLF | TGTGCCACCTGGGATACCTATTATAAGAAACTCTTT
TRGJ1/TRGJ2 | TRGV9 | . | 13 | CALWEVSYYKKLF | TGTGCCTTGTGGGAGGTTTCTTATTATAAGAAACTCTTT
TRGJP1 | TRGV9 | . | 14 | CALWEVRGGWFKIF | TGTGCCTTGTGGGAGGTGCGGGGGGGGTGGTTCAAGATATTT
TRGJ1/TRGJ2 | TRGV3 | . | 14 | CATWDRGPGAKKLF | TGTGCCACCTGGGACAGGGGCCCTGGGGCGAAGAAACTCTTT
TRGJ1/TRGJ2 | TRGV5 | medium-sized | 12 | CATWDRLLKKLF | TGTGCCACCTGGGACAGGCTTCTAAAGAAACTCTTT
TRGJ1/TRGJ2 | TRGV9 | few | 12 | CALWDPDYKKLF | TGTGCCTTGTGGGATCCAGATTATAAGAAACTCTTT
TRGJ1/TRGJ2 | TRGV3 | . | 12 | CATWDRPSKKLF | TGTGCCACCTGGGACAGGCCCAGTAAGAAACTCTTT
TRGJ1/TRGJ2 | TRGV5 | . | 13 | CATWDSPGCKKLF | TGTGCCACCTGGGACAGTCCAGGTTGTAAGAAACTCTTT